The clone carrying this T cell receptor (beta chain) was seen at least ten times. The antigen remains undetermined. MiXCR, applied by TCRdb to the multiplex PCR reads, yields one record per CDR3 protein. The table lists some 110,000 distinct CDR3 sequences, around 30% of them singletons, with approximately 5% in the top ten. The CDR3 extends over 13 amino acids. Germline loops: CDR1 MNHEY, CDR2 SVGAGI. V lost 10 bases and J lost 7, with 14 bases in between. The lymph nodes were axillary draining lymph nodes from breast cancer patients. These data belong to a study of breast tumors, draining lymph nodes, adjacent tissues. Broader study findings: The lymph node origin of tumor T cells was framed as consistent with a hypothesis, not demonstrated. Tumor TCR diversity was below lymph nodes but above nontumor tissue.

The chain combines TRBV6-5 with TRBJ1-6; D gene unclear. The TCR originated in a female donor with breast cancer. Some clones in this sample may be carry-over from other donors' samples. The sequenced material came from axillary lymph node tissue. The DNA for the CDR3 is TGTGCCACTGCGGTGGCGTTCAATTCACCCCTCCACTTT. Its protein is CATAVAFNSPLHF.